This T cell receptor beta chain emerged from a study of blood T cells in healthy people across ages. General observations from the study: TCR beta diversity, measured per million T cells, fell in a roughly linear way with age. Estimates based on one million T cells were treated as lower bounds.

Together with a sample-barcoded 5' primer, a J-beta primer mix was included in a second PCR lasting about 7 to 11 cycles. TCRdb re-analysed the 5' RACE reads in MiXCR, keeping a single row per CDR3 protein. The sample has 630,000 or so distinct CDR3 sequences; 25% to 35% are singletons. This clonotype was seen many times. Antigen: not known. A read error may explain this, as a much larger clone is one base away. This TCR was sampled from an elderly woman in good health. Specimen: blood.

The CDR3 here is CASSSGTGYSYEQYF. Here the CDR3 DNA reads TGCGCCAGCAGCTCCGGGACAGGGTACAGCTACGAGCAGTACTTC. This rearrangement joins TRBV5-1 to TRBJ2-7; 9 bases agree with TRBD1. J was trimmed by 3 bases and V by 3 bases; bases with no gene match: 7. The CDR3 loop spans 15 amino acids. Germline CDR1 and CDR2: SGHRS and YFSETQ.